These 8 T cell receptor beta chains came from one sample sequenced in a study of blood T cell repertoires in COVID-19. Profiling relied on immunoSEQ multiplex PCR, and the TCRdb table lists in-frame clones only, not all of them. The table includes 100,000 to 150,000 clones, less than 90% detected once. The sequencing input was PBMCs or T cells enriched from blood (not recorded which). All receptors come from a woman aged 50 to 60 who had recovered from COVID-19.

The chain recombines TRBV11-3 with TRBJ1-1; D unclear. The germline V and J ends were trimmed by 1 base and 11 bases, with 8 bases remaining between them. The CDR3 has 11 amino acids. The V gene's germline CDR1 is SGHNT and CDR2 YENEEA. The CDR3 protein is CASSLVGWAFF. DNA of the CDR3: TGTGCCAGCAGCTTAGTCGGGTGGGCTTTCTTT.

The chain uses TRBV4-3 and TRBJ1-4; 8 nucleotides match TRBD1. After removal of 1 base from V and 6 bases from J, the junction contained 4 bases not matched to a gene. The CDR3 runs to 15 residues. Germline CDR1 LGHNA, CDR2 YSLEER. CDR3 region: CASSQGDRRDEKLFF. CDR3 bases: TGCGCCAGCAGCCAAGGGGACAGGAGGGATGAAAAACTGTTTTTT.

This chain uses TRBV2 with TRBJ2-6; 9 bases match TRBD1. With V trimmed by 7 bases and J by 0 bases, 1 base remained unmatched. There are 15 residues in the CDR3. The germline V gene encodes CDR1 SNHLY and CDR2 FYNNEI. The DNA for the CDR3 is TGTGCCAGCACGGGACAGGGCTCTGGGGCCAACGTCCTGACTTTC. Encoded protein: CASTGQGSGANVLTF.

V usage is TRBV5-6 and J usage is TRBJ1-5; 7 nucleotides match TRBD1. The germline V gene has CDR1 SGHDT and CDR2 YYEEEE. The CDR3 loop spans 15 amino acids. The J segment lost 1 base and the V segment lost 5 bases, leaving 6 bases of the junction unmatched. The CDR3 bases are TGTGCCAGCAGTGAAACAGGGGTAAGCAATCAGCCCCAGCATTTT. This codes for CASSETGVSNQPQHF.

This sequence joins TRBV29-1 and TRBJ2-2, with D possibly matching TRBD1 (5 bases). The CDR3 runs 11 residues. In germline, CDR1 is SQVTM, CDR2 ANQGSEA. Between the trimmed V and J ends, which lost 6 bases and 5 bases, there was a span of 7 bases. This CDR3 is CSVYRTGELFF. The CDR3 region has the DNA TGCAGCGTATACAGGACCGGGGAGCTGTTTTTT.

The chain couples TRBV5-5 to TRBJ2-7; no reliable D call. Germline CDR1 reads SGHKS; CDR2 reads YYEKEE (reference sequence). V shed 0 bases and J shed 0 bases, with 13 bases lying between them. The CDR3 length is 16 residues. The CDR3 region is CASSLEVTILSYEQYF. Here the CDR3 DNA reads TGTGCCAGCAGCTTGGAAGTGACAATCCTCTCCTACGAGCAGTACTTC.

The chain employs TRBV10-1 and TRBJ2-7; weak D call: TRBD1 (6 bases). The CDR3 covers 16 residues. The germline V and J ends were trimmed by 4 bases and 3 bases, with 19 bases remaining between them. Germline V gives CDR1 WNHNN, CDR2 SYGVQD (reference sequence). The CDR3 spells CASSGFGPNRDYEQYF. The CDR3 nucleotides are TGCGCCAGCAGTGGATTTGGGCCCAACAGGGACTACGAGCAGTACTTC.

This clone was seen a handful of times. The chain links TRBV5-8 to TRBJ1-5, with unresolved D. This CDR3 is 15 amino acids long. Germline CDR1 SGHTS, CDR2 YDEGEE. Deletions cut 0 bases from V and 3 bases from J, with 10 bases between. The CDR3 nucleotides are TGTGCCAGCAGCTTGGTGACGGGGAACAATCAGCCCCAGCATTTT. Residues: CASSLVTGNNQPQHF.